The rows below give T cell receptor beta chains drawn from one sample of a study of blood T cell repertoires in COVID-19. Produced via immunoSEQ multiplex PCR; TCRdb's table is partial and in-frame only. The data show tens of thousands of clones, approximately 89% seen once. Sequenced: peripheral blood. The receptors derive from a human donor in a cohort sampled during active COVID-19. Both conserved end residues are part of each CDR3. The D gene is left open where the match is weak. Size is stated for part of the rows, as once, few or many counts, or as a class when the clone is expanded.

>TRBV27|TRBJ2-7|.|.
TGTGCCAGCAGCACCCGGGACATGAATGAGGAGCAGTACTTC
CASSTRDMNEEQYF
>TRBV29-1|TRBJ2-2|.|.
TGCAGCGTTGATGGGGCAGGACGCACCGGGGAGCTGTTTTTT
CSVDGAGRTGELFF
>TRBV11-2|TRBJ2-1|.|few
TGTGCCAGCAGCTTGAGAGGGCAAGGATACAATGAGCAGTTCTTC
CASSLRGQGYNEQFF
>TRBV5-4|TRBJ1-1|.|once
TGTGCCAGCAGTTTAAGAACAGGGTCCACTGAAGCTTTCTTT
CASSLRTGSTEAFF
>TRBV3-1/TRBV3-2|TRBJ1-6|.|.
TGTGCCAGCAGAGAGGTGGGGGGGAATTCACCCCTCCACTTT
CASREVGGNSPLHF
>TRBV6-5|TRBJ1-1|.|.
TGTGCCAGTGGCCCCGAGGTGAACACTGAAGCTTTCTTT
CASGPEVNTEAFF
>TRBV27|TRBJ1-6|TRBD1|.
TGTGCCAGCAGCCCAGGACAGGGCGTCTTCCCCCTCCACTTT
CASSPGQGVFPLHF
>TRBV19|TRBJ2-2|.|.
TGTGCCAGTAGTATCCAAGGGGTGGACACCGGGGAGCTGTTTTTT
CASSIQGVDTGELFF
>TRBV12-3/TRBV12-4|TRBJ1-2|TRBD1|.
TGTGCCAGCGGGGACAGCGCTAACTATGGCTACACCTTC
CASGDSANYGYTF
>TRBV28|TRBJ1-4|.|.
TGTGCCAGCAGTTGGGGCCTCGGTGAAAAACTGTTTTTT
CASSWGLGEKLFF
>TRBV10-3|TRBJ1-1|.|once
TGTGCCATCAGGGGGGGACTTCCGAACACTGAAGCTTTCTTT
CAIRGGLPNTEAFF
>TRBV11-2|TRBJ2-7|TRBD1|.
TGTGCCAGCAGCTTAGGGACAGGCACCTACGAGCAGTACTTC
CASSLGTGTYEQYF
>TRBV19|TRBJ2-6|.|.
TGTGCCAGTGTACGACAGGCGACCTCTGGGGCCAACGTCCTGACTTTC
CASVRQATSGANVLTF
>TRBV16|TRBJ2-2|.|once
TGTGCCAGCAGTCCGTCTAATTCGAACACCGGGGAGCTGTTTTTT
CASSPSNSNTGELFF
>TRBV7-3|TRBJ1-6|TRBD1|.
TGTGCCAGCAGCCTGACAGGGATTAATTCACCCCTCCACTTT
CASSLTGINSPLHF
>TRBV6-5|TRBJ2-1|TRBD2|.
TGTGCCAGCACGATTCGGGGGGGGCTTTACAATGAGCAGTTCTTC
CASTIRGGLYNEQFF
>TRBV19|TRBJ1-1|.|.
TGTGCCAGTAGGATGCGGTCCGGATTGAACACTGAAGCTTTCTTT
CASRMRSGLNTEAFF
>TRBV29-1|TRBJ2-3|TRBD2|once
TGCAGCGGGAAGCGGGGGACCGGCACAGATACGCAGTATTTT
CSGKRGTGTDTQYF
>TRBV24-1|TRBJ2-5|TRBD1|.
TGTGCCACCAGTGATGCCCGACAGGGAAACCAAGAGACCCAGTACTTC
CATSDARQGNQETQYF
>TRBV7-8|TRBJ1-1|.|.
TGTGCCAGCAGCAAACTCAACAGGGCCATGAACACTGAAGCTTTCTTT
CASSKLNRAMNTEAFF
>TRBV9|TRBJ2-3|TRBD2|.
TGTGCCAGCAGCGTAGGTAGCGGGGGAGATACGCAGTATTTT
CASSVGSGGDTQYF
>TRBV5-1|TRBJ1-6|.|.
TGCGCCAGCAGTCCCATTCCCCTCCACTTT
CASSPIPLHF
>TRBV2|TRBJ2-1|.|.
TGTGCCAGCAGGCGTAGCTCCTACAATGAGCAGTTCTTC
CASRRSSYNEQFF
>TRBV11-2|TRBJ1-2|TRBD1|few
TGTGCCAGCAGCTTTCCGGGACAGGGGCTTTCCCATGGCTACACCTTC
CASSFPGQGLSHGYTF
>TRBV19|TRBJ1-1|.|.
TGTGCCAGTAGTATAGTAGCGGGGACAGAAGCTTTCTTT
CASSIVAGTEAFF
>TRBV7-2|TRBJ1-2|.|.
TGTGCCAGCAGCTCGGGTCACTATGGCTACACCTTC
CASSSGHYGYTF
>TRBV6-1|TRBJ2-7|.|.
TGTGCCAGCAGTGAGGAAGCAGGGGGGCCCTACGAGCAGTACTTC
CASSEEAGGPYEQYF
>TRBV6-6|TRBJ1-6|.|.
TGTGCCAGCAGCCCCGTTTCGAGCTCCTATAATTCACCCCTCCACTTT
CASSPVSSSYNSPLHF
>TRBV6-4|TRBJ2-3|TRBD2|.
TGTGCCAGCAGTGACTCGTCTAGCGGGGGGGCCGATACGCAGTATTTT
CASSDSSSGGADTQYF
>TRBV28|TRBJ1-5|.|.
TGTGCCAGCAGTTTAGTCGGTCAGCCCCAGCATTTT
CASSLVGQPQHF
>TRBV27|TRBJ1-2|.|once
TGTGCCAGCAGTTTACGGCGGGGCGCGGAAGGCTACACCTTC
CASSLRRGAEGYTF